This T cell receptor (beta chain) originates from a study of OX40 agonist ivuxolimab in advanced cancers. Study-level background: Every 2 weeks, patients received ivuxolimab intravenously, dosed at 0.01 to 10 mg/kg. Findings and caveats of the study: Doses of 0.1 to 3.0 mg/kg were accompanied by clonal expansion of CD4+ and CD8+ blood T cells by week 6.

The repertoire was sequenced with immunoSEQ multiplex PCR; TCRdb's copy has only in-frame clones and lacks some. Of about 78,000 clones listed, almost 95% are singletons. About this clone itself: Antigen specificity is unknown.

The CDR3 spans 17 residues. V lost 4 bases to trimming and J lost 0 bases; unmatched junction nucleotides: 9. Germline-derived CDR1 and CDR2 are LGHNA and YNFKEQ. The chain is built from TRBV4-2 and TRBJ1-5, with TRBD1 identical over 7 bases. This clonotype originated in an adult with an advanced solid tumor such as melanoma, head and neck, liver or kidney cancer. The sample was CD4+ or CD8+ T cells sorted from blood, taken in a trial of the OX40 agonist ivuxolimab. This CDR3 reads CASSLGGGLNSNQPQHF. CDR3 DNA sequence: TGTGCCAGCAGCCTAGGAGGGGGCCTGAATAGCAATCAGCCCCAGCATTTT.